A selection of T cell receptor beta chains follows, all from one sample in a study of OX40 agonist ivuxolimab in advanced cancers. Assay used: immunoSEQ multiplex PCR; TCRdb lists only in-frame clones, some missing. This sample carries over 25,000 clones, less than 80% of them seen once, and the ten largest clones take 25% to 30%. Sequencing was performed on CD4+ or CD8+ T cells sorted from blood, taken in a trial of the OX40 agonist ivuxolimab. The origin of the receptors is an adult with an advanced solid tumor such as melanoma, head and neck, liver or kidney cancer. Each CDR3 is given with its conserved first and last residue. The order of the fields is clone size, J gene, CDR3 length, V gene, D gene, CDR3 DNA, CDR3 protein. A D gene is named only where the DNA matches it firmly. Part of the rows lack a size; the others show once, few, many or a class for expanded clones.

-	TRBJ2-7	15	TRBV6-6	TRBD2	TGTGCCAGCAGCCCGGGCGGGACTAGTAACTACGAGCAGTGCTTC	CASSPGGTSNYEQCF
-	TRBJ1-1	14	TRBV6-5	TRBD1	TGTGCCAGCAGTTATGTGGACAGGACCACTGAAGCTTTCTTT	CASSYVDRTTEAFF
-	TRBJ1-1	15	TRBV7-6	-	TGTGCCAGCAGCTTAGCGCCGGGGGCGGGCACTGAAGCTTTCTTT	CASSLAPGAGTEAFF
-	TRBJ1-1	13	TRBV11-2	-	TGTGCCAGCAGCTTAGAGGTGAACACTGAAGCTTTCTTT	CASSLEVNTEAFF
-	TRBJ2-1	16	TRBV18	-	TGTGCCAGCTCACCTCCGGGACTGACGAACCTCAATGAGCAGTTCTTC	CASSPPGLTNLNEQFF
-	TRBJ1-1	15	TRBV11-2	TRBD1	TGTGCCAGCAGCTTAAGGGACAGGGTGAACACTGAAGCTTTCTTT	CASSLRDRVNTEAFF
-	TRBJ2-3	17	TRBV2	TRBD2	TGTGCCAGCAGTTATACAGGGACTAGCGGCAGCACAGATACGCAGTATTTT	CASSYTGTSGSTDTQYF
-	TRBJ1-5	15	TRBV10-2	-	TGCGCCAGCAGTGAGTCCGCATATAGCAATCAGCCCCAGCATTTT	CASSESAYSNQPQHF
-	TRBJ1-4	16	TRBV30	-	TGTGCCTGGAGTGGACCCCACCTGGGGAAAAGAAGAAAACTGTTTTTT	CAWSGPHLGKRRKLFF
few	TRBJ2-3	11	TRBV20-1	-	TGCAGTGCTAGTCACCCAGATACGCAGTATTTT	CSASHPDTQYF
-	TRBJ1-5	14	TRBV6-6	-	TGTGCCAGCAGTTACTCCAGGGTCGGGCAGCCCCAGCATTTT	CASSYSRVGQPQHF
-	TRBJ2-3	15	TRBV5-1	-	TGCGCCAGCAGTTTCCAAATCATCAACACAGATACGCAGTATTTT	CASSFQIINTDTQYF
-	TRBJ1-3	16	TRBV5-1	TRBD1	TGCGCCAGCAGCTTGACGGGACAGGTCTCTGGAAACACCATATATTTT	CASSLTGQVSGNTIYF
few	TRBJ2-2	13	TRBV6-5	-	TGTGCCAGCAGTTACCACGACAACGGGGAGCTGTTTTTT	CASSYHDNGELFF
few	TRBJ2-7	13	TRBV5-5	-	TGTGCCAGCAGCTTCGGCTACTCCTACGAGCAGTACTTC	CASSFGYSYEQYF
-	TRBJ2-2	14	TRBV7-9	-	TGTGCCAGCCCGACAGGCCACAACACCGGGGAGCTGTTTTTT	CASPTGHNTGELFF
-	TRBJ2-5	13	TRBV19	-	TGTGCCAGTAGTATTTGGGGAGACGAGACCCAGTACTTC	CASSIWGDETQYF
-	TRBJ1-2	14	TRBV2	-	TGTGCCAGCAGTGAAATCCGAGTTGGGGATGGCTACACCTTC	CASSEIRVGDGYTF
-	TRBJ2-7	15	TRBV27	TRBD2	TGTGCCAGCAGTTTCAGTCCGGGAGGGGCGGACGAGCAGTACTTC	CASSFSPGGADEQYF
few	TRBJ2-7	11	TRBV19	-	TGTGCCACCTCAGAGGGACCCGAGCAGTACTTC	CATSEGPEQYF
-	TRBJ2-7	13	TRBV30	-	TGTGCCTGGCGGGACTCAGGAGGCTACGAGCAGTACTTC	CAWRDSGGYEQYF
-	TRBJ2-7	14	TRBV11-2	TRBD1	TGTGCCAGCAGCGTCTCGCAGGGGGCGTACGAGCAGTACTTC	CASSVSQGAYEQYF
-	TRBJ2-3	15	TRBV7-9	-	TGTGCCAGCAGCGGCCTTGGTGGACCCACAGATACGCAGTATTTT	CASSGLGGPTDTQYF
-	TRBJ1-1	14	TRBV5-6	-	TGTGCCAGCAGCTTGGGGGCAGCGAACACTGAAGCTTTCTTT	CASSLGAANTEAFF
-	TRBJ2-3	15	TRBV9	-	TGTGCCAGCAGCGTAGAGGGACACACCACAGATACGCAGTATTTT	CASSVEGHTTDTQYF
once	TRBJ2-1	15	TRBV5-8	-	TGTGCCAGCAGCTTGAGACAAACCTTCTACAATGAGCAGTTCTTC	CASSLRQTFYNEQFF
-	TRBJ2-3	17	TRBV2	-	TGTGCCAGCAGTGAACTCCTTGTCACCTCTGGCACAGATACGCAGTATTTT	CASSELLVTSGTDTQYF
-	TRBJ2-7	15	TRBV9	TRBD2	TGTGCCAGCAGCGGGTCTAGCGGAACGGGGTACGAGCAGTACTTC	CASSGSSGTGYEQYF
-	TRBJ2-3	16	TRBV6-6	-	TGTGCCAGCAGGGTGGGATCGGGTTTTAGCACAGATACGCAGTATTTT	CASRVGSGFSTDTQYF
-	TRBJ1-5	13	TRBV15	-	TGTGCCACCAGCAGAGATCTTTTTCAGCCCCAGCATTTT	CATSRDLFQPQHF
-	TRBJ2-3	17	TRBV7-9	-	TGTGCCAGCAGCTACCTCCAAACGGAGCCCGGCACAGATACGCAGTATTTT	CASSYLQTEPGTDTQYF
-	TRBJ1-2	17	TRBV4-1	TRBD1	TGCGCCAGCAGCCTCCGACAGGGAAGGGGGGATAACTATGGCTACACCTTC	CASSLRQGRGDNYGYTF
-	TRBJ2-7	12	TRBV7-9	-	TGTGCCAGCAGCTTACGGCCCTACGAGCAGTACTTC	CASSLRPYEQYF
few	TRBJ2-1	15	TRBV9	TRBD2	TGTGCCAGCAGCGTATCAGCGGGGGGTTACAATGAGCAGTTCTTC	CASSVSAGGYNEQFF
-	TRBJ1-2	14	TRBV13	-	TGTGCCAGCAGCTTAGAGGGCCTGGGAATAGGCTACACCTTC	CASSLEGLGIGYTF
-	TRBJ2-7	15	TRBV9	TRBD1	TGTGCCAGCAGCGCGGGGGACAGGGGGCTCTACGAGCAGTACTTC	CASSAGDRGLYEQYF
-	TRBJ2-1	15	TRBV29-1	TRBD2	TGCAGCGTTGCCGGGCTAGCGGGCCACTACAATGAGCAGTTCTTC	CSVAGLAGHYNEQFF
-	TRBJ2-7	17	TRBV4-1	-	TGCGCCAGCAGCCAAGTTGGGCTTACAGGGTCTTCCTACGAGCAGTACTTC	CASSQVGLTGSSYEQYF
-	TRBJ2-1	13	TRBV6-6	-	TGTGCCAGCAGTTACGTTTTGGGGGATGAGCAGTTCTTC	CASSYVLGDEQFF
medium-sized	TRBJ2-5	15	TRBV21-1	-	TGTGCCAGCAGCCCGCTGACAGGACCGCGGGAGACCCAGTACTTC	CASSPLTGPRETQYF
-	TRBJ1-5	19	TRBV5-1	-	TGCGCCAGCAGCTTGGAGCGTGTGTTTCCCCGAGGGGTCTATCAGCCCCAGCATTTT	CASSLERVFPRGVYQPQHF